Shown below are 14 T cell receptor beta chains from a single sample sequenced in a study of blood T cell repertoires in COVID-19. Only in-frame clones appear in the TCRdb table, and some are missing; sequencing was by immunoSEQ multiplex PCR. The sample consists of a few hundred thousand clones, approximately 89% of them appearing once. The sequencing sample was made of PBMCs or T cells enriched from blood (not recorded which). These receptors were obtained from a young man who had recovered from COVID-19.

The chain employs TRBV7-2 and TRBJ2-5; tentative D call: TRBD2 (6 bases). With 5 bases removed from V and 7 bases from J, the gap between germline ends came to 26 bases. In germline, CDR1 is SGHTA, CDR2 FQGNSA. The CDR3 sequence is 17 residues long. The CDR3 coding sequence is TGTGCCAGCAGCCCTACACCACTCGGGCAGGGAGGCGGGACCCAGTACTTC. This codes for CASSPTPLGQGGGTQYF.

This chain links TRBV27 with TRBJ1-2, with TRBD1 as a possible D gene (5 bases). Germline V gene sequence: CDR1 MNHEY, CDR2 SMNVEV (reference sequence). V gave up 2 bases and J gave up 4 bases, with 8 bases separating them. The CDR3 covers 13 residues. CDR3 DNA: TGTGCCAGCAGTTTAGGACATCCCTATGGCTACACCTTC. It specifies CASSLGHPYGYTF.

V usage is TRBV2 and J usage is TRBJ2-7; D is unclear. CDR1 and CDR2 from the germline V gene are SNHLY and FYNNEI. This CDR3 spans 12 amino acids. Trimming pared 4 bases from V and 3 bases from J, leaving 7 bases between. The CDR3 region is CASSAQNYEQYF. The CDR3, as DNA: TGTGCCAGCAGTGCCCAGAACTACGAGCAGTACTTC.

This chain connects TRBV7-6 to TRBJ2-1; 10 bases fit TRBD2. V shed 4 bases, J shed 2 bases, and the junction held 2 bases outside the gene matches. The germline gives CDR1 SGHVS, CDR2 FNYEAQ. The CDR3 loop spans 15 amino acids. The CDR3, as DNA: TGTGCCAGCAGCTATACTAGCGGGGCCTACAATGAGCAGTTCTTC. As protein: CASSYTSGAYNEQFF.

The chain recombines TRBV11-2 with TRBJ2-3, with a possible D match to TRBD2 (7 bases). Germline CDR1 reads SGHAT; CDR2 reads FQNNGV. V was trimmed by 3 bases and J by 6 bases, leaving 13 bases between them. The CDR3 extends over 14 amino acids. The CDR3 protein is CASSLGGLRDTQYF. The CDR3, as DNA: TGTGCCAGCAGCTTGGGGGGGCTAAGGGATACGCAGTATTTT.

V and J are TRBV28 and TRBJ2-1; perhaps TRBD1 as D (7 bases). This CDR3 has 13 residues. The germline CDR1 and CDR2 sequences are MDHEN and SYDVKM. Trimming took 2 bases from V and 13 from J, leaving 15 bases between them. The CDR3 here is CASSLISRGVQFF. The CDR3 nucleotides are TGTGCCAGCAGTTTAATATCCAGGGGGGTCCAGTTCTTC.

The J gene is TRBJ1-6, the V gene TRBV2; the D gene is possibly TRBD1 (6 bases). The CDR3 runs 14 residues. The V end lost 4 bases, the J end lost 10 bases, and 14 bases lay between the germline ends. Germline V gene lookup returns CDR1 SNHLY and CDR2 FYNNEI. The CDR3 DNA sequence: TGTGCCAGCAGTGCCCGGGGGGCTCAGTCACCCCTCCACTTT. Its translation: CASSARGAQSPLHF.

In nucleotides, the CDR3 is TGTGCCAGCAGGCTACAGGGGTGGTCTAATTCACCCCTCCACTTT. Encoded protein: CASRLQGWSNSPLHF. This chain connects TRBV2 to TRBJ1-6, with 7 bases fitting TRBD1. The CDR3 extends over 15 amino acids. The V segment lost 6 bases and the J segment 6 bases; nucleotides outside the gene matches: 8. Germline CDR1 and CDR2: SNHLY and FYNNEI.

This CDR3 reads CASSGASGGARETQYF. The CDR3 DNA is TGTGCCAGCAGTGGGGCTAGCGGGGGGGCCCGCGAGACCCAGTACTTC. The rearrangement uses TRBV28 and TRBJ2-5; 12 bases match TRBD2. This CDR3 has 16 residues. The germline V gene has CDR1 MDHEN and CDR2 SYDVKM. The junction had 9 bases not matched to a gene; V was cut back by 5 bases and J by 5 bases.

V usage is TRBV7-9 and J usage is TRBJ2-7; 7 bases are a match to TRBD1. V lost 5 bases and J lost 6; bases outside the gene matches: 4. The CDR3 totals 12 residues. Germline CDR1 and CDR2: SEHNR and FQNEAQ (reference sequence). CDR3 nucleotides: TGTGCCAGCAGCCACGGGACAGTCGAGCAGTACTTC. This encodes CASSHGTVEQYF. Drawing the rest from reference TRBV7-9 and TRBJ2-7, the complete variable domain is DTGVSQNPRHKITKRGQNVTFRCDPISEHNRLYWYRQTLGQGPEFLTYFQNEAQLEKSRLLSDRFSAERPKGSFSTLEIQRTEQGDSAMYLCASSHGTVEQYFGPGTRLTVT.

In this sample, this clone turned up once. This chain uses TRBV3-1 (or the pseudogene TRBV3-2) with TRBJ2-7; TRBD2 is a possible D gene (7 bases). The germline V gene has CDR1 LGHDT and CDR2 YNNKEL (reference sequence). V was shortened by 2 bases and J by 5 bases, with 13 bases between the two germline ends. The CDR3 extends over 14 amino acids. The CDR3 spells CASSQWGGQHEQYF. The CDR3 region has the DNA TGTGCCAGCAGCCAATGGGGGGGGCAGCACGAGCAGTACTTC.

The gene calls are TRBV28 and TRBJ1-1; the D is unclear. The CDR3 consists of 12 residues. Germline V gene data show CDR1 as MDHEN and CDR2 as SYDVKM. Trimming removed 3 bases at V and 4 bases at J, with 6 bases between. CDR3 DNA: TGTGCCAGCAGTTTGCGAAGCACTGAAGCTTTCTTT. Its protein product is CASSLRSTEAFF.

The genes are TRBV27 and TRBJ1-4; D possibly corresponds to TRBD1 (6 bases). The ends were cut back, 5 bases at V and 5 bases at J, with 12 bases in the middle. Germline V gene data show CDR1 as MNHEY and CDR2 as SMNVEV (reference sequence). The CDR3 extends over 14 amino acids. DNA for the CDR3: TGTGCCAGCAGTCCGAGGACAGTCAATGAAAAACTGTTTTTT. It codes for CASSPRTVNEKLFF.

The chain links TRBV27 to TRBJ2-3; 8 nucleotides align to TRBD1. Germline V CDR1 and CDR2: MNHEY, SMNVEV (reference sequence). V gave up 5 bases and J gave up 4 bases; unmatched junction bases: 14. The CDR3 is made up of 17 amino acids. The CDR3 bases are TGTGCCAGCAGTCCGATACCGAATTTACAGGGGGCAGATACGCAGTATTTT. Translation gives CASSPIPNLQGADTQYF.